The T cell receptor beta chain under discussion was sequenced for a study of prognosis after radiotherapy for stage I lung cancer. The trim removed 6 bases at V and 10 bases at J, leaving 13 bases unmatched. The CDR3 contains 15 residues. Germline V gene data show CDR1 as LNHDA and CDR2 as SQIVND (reference sequence). Two-round multiplex PCR on genomic DNA was the method by which TCR beta CDR3 was amplified. The use of primers specific to each TRBV and TRBJ gene characterized first-round PCR. TCRdb ran MiXCR on the multiplex PCR reads and lists one entry per CDR3 protein. The profile shows around 19,000 distinct CDR3 sequences, less than 70% of them singletons.

Sequencing was performed on PBMCs, taken before or after stereotactic body radiation therapy (not recorded which). This TCR was recovered from a donor over 45 with non-small cell lung cancer. The rearrangement uses TRBV19 and TRBJ2-1; TRBD2 matches at 9 bases. The CDR3, as DNA: TGTGCCAGTAGCACACCCGGGACTAGCCTCAGGGAGCAGTTCTTC. It encodes CASSTPGTSLREQFF.